This note documents a single T cell receptor beta chain sequence. Its target is unknown. This sample was included in a study of T-cell memory formation after mild COVID-19. On the study more broadly: TCR clusters were mostly donor specific. General observations from the study: The study found contracting CD4+ clones mainly in CM and EM and contracting CD8+ clones in EMRA. Among clones contracting day 15 to 85, CD4/CD8 was balanced, whereas later expanders leaned CD4+.

V gave up 2 bases and J gave up 1 base; unmatched junction bases: 11. Germline V gene data show CDR1 as MNHEY and CDR2 as SVGEGT. The CDR3 consists of 19 residues. 5'RACE with constant-segment primers yielded barcoded, UMI-tagged TCR alpha and TCR beta cDNA libraries. A single record per CDR3 protein comes from TCRdb applying MiXCR to the 5' RACE reads. The data show around 250,000 distinct CDR3 sequences, with 7.5% to 10% seen just once and around 21% held by the top ten. The V call is TRBV6-2 or TRBV6-3, the J call TRBJ2-3, with 11 nucleotides matching TRBD2. Sequencing was done on a sample of PBMCs or a T cell subset sorted from them (not recorded which). This TCR came from a man younger than 30 who had mild COVID-19 (a few samples of this study predate the infection). Cell type and time point are not known. The CDR3 bases are TGTGCCAGCAGTTACCGGCTAGCGGGGGGCGCGATCGGCACAGATACGCAGTATTTT. This codes for CASSYRLAGGAIGTDTQYF.